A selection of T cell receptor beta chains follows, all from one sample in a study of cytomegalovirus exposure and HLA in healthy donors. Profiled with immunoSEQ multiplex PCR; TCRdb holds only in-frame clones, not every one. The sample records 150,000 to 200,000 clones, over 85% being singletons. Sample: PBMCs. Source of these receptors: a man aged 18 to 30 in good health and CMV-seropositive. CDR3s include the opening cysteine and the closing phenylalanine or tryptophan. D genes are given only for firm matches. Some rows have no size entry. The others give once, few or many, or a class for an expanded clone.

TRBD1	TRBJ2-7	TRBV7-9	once	CASSPQGQGVYEQYF	TGTGCCAGCAGTCCACAAGGACAGGGGGTGTACGAGCAGTACTTC
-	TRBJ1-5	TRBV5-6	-	CASSHGQPNQPQHF	TGTGCCAGCAGCCATGGACAGCCCAATCAGCCCCAGCATTTT
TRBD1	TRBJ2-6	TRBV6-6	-	CASSSRDRTGANVLTF	TGTGCCAGCAGTTCCCGGGACAGGACTGGGGCCAACGTCCTGACTTTC
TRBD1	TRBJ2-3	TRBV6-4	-	CASSARTGGTDTQYF	TGTGCCAGCAGTGCCAGGACAGGGGGCACAGATACGCAGTATTTT
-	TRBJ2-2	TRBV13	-	CASSLGVPTLAGELFF	TGTGCCAGCAGCTTAGGTGTGCCTACCTTGGCCGGGGAGCTGTTTTTT
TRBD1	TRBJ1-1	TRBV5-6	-	CASSLGGTRNTEAFF	TGTGCCAGCAGCTTAGGGGGCACCCGGAACACTGAAGCTTTCTTT
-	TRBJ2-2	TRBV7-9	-	CASSFGAGELFF	TGTGCCAGCAGCTTCGGGGCCGGGGAGCTGTTTTTT
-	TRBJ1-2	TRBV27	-	CASSLSGAPYGYTF	TGTGCCAGCAGTTTATCGGGGGCTCCCTATGGCTACACCTTC
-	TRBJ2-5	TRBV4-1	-	CASSQELIQETQYF	TGCGCCAGCAGCCAAGAACTAATCCAAGAGACCCAGTACTTC
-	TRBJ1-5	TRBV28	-	CASSFQGMSNQPQHF	TGTGCCAGCAGTTTCCAGGGTATGAGCAATCAGCCCCAGCATTTT
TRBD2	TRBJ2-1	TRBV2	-	CASSELGTSGSSYNEQFF	TGTGCCAGCAGTGAATTAGGGACTAGCGGGAGCTCCTACAATGAGCAGTTCTTC
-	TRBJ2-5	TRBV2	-	CASSEPVKETQYF	TGTGCCAGCAGTGAACCGGTTAAAGAGACCCAGTACTTC
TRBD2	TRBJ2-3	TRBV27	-	CASSLAGTGDTQYF	TGTGCCAGCAGTCTAGCGGGCACCGGGGATACGCAGTATTTT
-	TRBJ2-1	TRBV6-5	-	CASSGGSSYNEQFF	TGTGCCAGCAGTGGGGGGAGCTCCTACAATGAGCAGTTCTTC
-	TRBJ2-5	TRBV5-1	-	CASSLGLARETQYF	TGCGCCAGCAGCTTGGGCCTAGCGAGAGAGACCCAGTACTTC
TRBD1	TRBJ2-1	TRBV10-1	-	CASSVGQEAFNEQFF	TGCGCCAGCAGTGTAGGACAGGAGGCTTTCAATGAGCAGTTCTTC
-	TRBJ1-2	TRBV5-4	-	CASSLLAQAYGYTF	TGTGCCAGCAGCTTGCTGGCCCAAGCGTATGGCTACACCTTC